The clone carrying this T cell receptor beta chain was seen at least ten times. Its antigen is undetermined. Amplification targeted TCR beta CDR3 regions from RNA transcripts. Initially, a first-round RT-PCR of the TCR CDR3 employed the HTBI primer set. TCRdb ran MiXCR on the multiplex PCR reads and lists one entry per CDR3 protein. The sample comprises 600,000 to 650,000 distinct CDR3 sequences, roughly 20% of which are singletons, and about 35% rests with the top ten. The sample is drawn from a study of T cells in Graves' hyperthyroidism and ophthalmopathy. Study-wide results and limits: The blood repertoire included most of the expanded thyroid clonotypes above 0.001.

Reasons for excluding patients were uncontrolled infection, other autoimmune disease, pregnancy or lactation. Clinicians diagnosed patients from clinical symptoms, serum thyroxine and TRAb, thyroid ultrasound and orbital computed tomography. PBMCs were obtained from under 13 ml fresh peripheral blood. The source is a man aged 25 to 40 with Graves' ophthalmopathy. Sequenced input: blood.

In DNA, the CDR3 is TGTGCCAGCAGAACACCCTCCTACAATGAGCAGTTCTTC. Translating it yields CASRTPSYNEQFF. The genes are TRBV28 and TRBJ2-1; D is ambiguous. The CDR3 has 13 amino acids. CDR1 and CDR2 (germline): MDHEN, SYDVKM. V shed 6 bases and J shed 0 bases, with 6 bases lying between them.